This T cell receptor (beta chain) was captured in a study of blood T cell repertoires in COVID-19. In the study overall: Samples taken during acute and convalescent COVID-19 were collected in the United States, Italy and Spain. PBMCs, B-cell-depleted T cells, or T cells provided the cDNA or gDNA that made up the material.

Study processing details: Estimated nucleated cell counts came from reference gene primer amplification. The protocol was immunoSEQ multiplex PCR, while the TCRdb copy is restricted to in-frame clones and leaves out a portion. The V and J calls and the clone size are those of that table, but D and trimming were determined from the DNA. Among roughly 350,000 clones listed, 85% were seen once. Germline CDR1 is SEHNR and CDR2 is FQNEAQ (reference sequence). The V and J ends lost 5 bases and 7 bases, in that order; junction bases with no gene match: 12. The length of the CDR3 is 15 residues. J is TRBJ2-7 and V is TRBV7-9; 9 bases map to TRBD2. The receptor comes from a woman under 30 with acute or convalescent COVID-19. Sequenced: peripheral blood. The CDR3 here is CASSLNPGLAREQYF. DNA of the CDR3: TGTGCCAGCAGCCTAAATCCGGGACTAGCTCGGGAGCAGTACTTC.